A single T cell receptor beta chain is shown here with its context. The antigen remains undetermined. The data originate from a study of cytomegalovirus exposure and HLA in healthy donors. Only in-frame clones appear in the TCRdb table, and some are missing; sequencing was by immunoSEQ multiplex PCR. The table shows around 300,000 clones, with approximately 86% occurring only once. Study-wide points: Overall, roughly 170 TCR beta chains were annotated as cytomegalovirus-associated. Whilst most TCR sequences proved rare, a subset of public TCRs occurred across many donors. Within the 100 to 150 validation repertoires, first-cohort TCR clusters tended to co-occur, according to a later analysis. In vitro, three CMV-associated chains proved specific for CMV antigens.

The TCR comes from a woman in her 30s in good health and CMV-seropositive. Sequencing used PBMCs.

The CDR3: CAVQPGQGLSSYNSPLHF. The CDR3 region has the DNA TGTGCCGTCCAGCCGGGACAGGGCCTGAGCTCCTATAATTCACCCCTCCACTTT. The chain carries TRBV30 and TRBJ1-6, with TRBD1 identical over 9 bases. CDR1 is GTSNPN and CDR2 is SVGIG in the germline V gene (reference sequence). This CDR3 region has 18 residues. Losses at the gene ends were 8 bases for V and 0 bases for J; bases not matched to a gene: 14.